This TCR beta chain was sequenced during a study of cytomegalovirus exposure and HLA in healthy donors. Findings and limits, study-wide: It was found in a later analysis that first-cohort TCR clusters tended to co-occur in the 90 to 150 validation repertoires.

TCRdb's copy holds only in-frame clones and misses some; the assay was immunoSEQ multiplex PCR. The sample includes about 120,000 clones, around 87% of them seen just once. V gave up 2 bases and J gave up 6 bases, with 11 bases separating them. The CDR3 covers 13 residues. The germline CDR1 and CDR2 sequences are MNHNS and SASEGT. About this clone: Antigen specificity is unknown.

This TCR derives from a woman between 18 and 29 years old in good health and CMV-seropositive. Source material: PBMCs. V and J are TRBV6-1 and TRBJ2-7; D might be TRBD1 (6 bases). In DNA form, the CDR3 reads TGTGCCAGCAGTGAACTAAGGGGGTCCGAGCAGTACTTC. Its protein is CASSELRGSEQYF.